This T cell receptor (beta chain) derives from a study of response to subunit inactivated influenza vaccine. TCRdb called the RT-PCR reads again in MiXCR, with one record for every CDR3 protein. The data contain 450,000 to 550,000 distinct CDR3 sequences, over 25% of them singletons. Study conclusions and caveats: There was a suggestion from the authors that each seasonal influenza vaccination recruits few new T cells.

The CDR3 sequence is 19 residues long. Germline V gene lookup returns CDR1 SGHTA and CDR2 FQGTGA. V lost 1 base to trimming and J lost 6 bases; unmatched junction nucleotides: 16. Notes on this clonotype: The antigen remains unidentified.

The specimen comprised CD4+ T cells sorted from PBMCs, sampled roughly 5 days after vaccination. This clonotype was obtained from a man between 50 and 59 years old who received an inactivated influenza vaccine. The genes are TRBV7-3 and TRBJ2-1, with TRBD2 identical over 9 bases. The CDR3 DNA follows: TGTGCCAGCAGCTTAATCCCCTTGCCTAGCGGGATAGGGGGCAATGAGCAGTTCTTC. Its protein product is CASSLIPLPSGIGGNEQFF. The variable domain in full, completed from reference TRBV7-3 and TRBJ2-1, reads GAGVSQTPSNKVTEKGKYVELRCDPISGHTALYWYRQSLGQGPEFLIYFQGTGAADDSGLPNDRFFAVRPEGSVSTLKIQRTERGDSAVYLCASSLIPLPSGIGGNEQFFGPGTRLTVL.